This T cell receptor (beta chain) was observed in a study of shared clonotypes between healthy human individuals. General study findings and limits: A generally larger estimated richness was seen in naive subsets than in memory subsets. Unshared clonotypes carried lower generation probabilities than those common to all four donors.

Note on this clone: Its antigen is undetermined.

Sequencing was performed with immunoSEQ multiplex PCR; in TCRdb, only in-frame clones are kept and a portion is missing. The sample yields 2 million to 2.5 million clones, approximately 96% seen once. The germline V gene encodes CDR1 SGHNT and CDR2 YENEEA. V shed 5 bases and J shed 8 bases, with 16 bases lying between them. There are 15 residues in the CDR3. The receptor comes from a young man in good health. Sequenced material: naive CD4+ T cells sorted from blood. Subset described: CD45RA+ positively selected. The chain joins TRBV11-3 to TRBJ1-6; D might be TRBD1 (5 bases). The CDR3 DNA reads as TGTGCCAGCAGCGAGGGACCGTTGTCTTATTCACCCCTCCACTTT. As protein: CASSEGPLSYSPLHF. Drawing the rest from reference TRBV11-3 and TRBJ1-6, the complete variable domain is EAGVVQSPRYKIIEKKQPVAFWCNPISGHNTLYWYLQNLGQGPELLIRYENEEAVDDSQLPKDRFSAERLKGVDSTLKIQPAELGDSAVYLCASSEGPLSYSPLHFGNGTRLTVT.